This T cell receptor (beta chain) was recovered during a study of T-cell reconstitution after alpha-beta-depleted transplantation in children. Trimming took 3 bases from V and 6 from J, leaving 21 bases between them. This CDR3 is built from 17 residues. CDR1 is MDHEN and CDR2 is SYDVKM in the germline V gene. This clonotype has just a few counts. Researchers prepared the TCRbeta library using unique molecular identifiers, the study reports. TCRdb re-derived calls from the PCR reads in MiXCR, one entry per CDR3 protein. This sample carries hundreds of thousands of distinct CDR3 sequences, approximately 19% of them seen once, and the ten largest clones take 43%.

This sequence originates from a male patient aged 2-9 years who had a stem cell transplant for acute lymphoblastic leukemia, so the T cells may come from the graft donor. Here the sequenced sample was PBMCs, mostly from graft donor cells, taken 360 days after TCRalphabeta/CD19-depleted stem cell transplant. The chain has TRBV28 and TRBJ2-1, with a tentative D call TRBD2 (7 bases). The CDR3 DNA follows: TGTGCCAGCAGTTTGTCACAGGGTTTGGGAGGGAGCAATGAGCAGTTCTTC. Its translation: CASSLSQGLGGSNEQFF.